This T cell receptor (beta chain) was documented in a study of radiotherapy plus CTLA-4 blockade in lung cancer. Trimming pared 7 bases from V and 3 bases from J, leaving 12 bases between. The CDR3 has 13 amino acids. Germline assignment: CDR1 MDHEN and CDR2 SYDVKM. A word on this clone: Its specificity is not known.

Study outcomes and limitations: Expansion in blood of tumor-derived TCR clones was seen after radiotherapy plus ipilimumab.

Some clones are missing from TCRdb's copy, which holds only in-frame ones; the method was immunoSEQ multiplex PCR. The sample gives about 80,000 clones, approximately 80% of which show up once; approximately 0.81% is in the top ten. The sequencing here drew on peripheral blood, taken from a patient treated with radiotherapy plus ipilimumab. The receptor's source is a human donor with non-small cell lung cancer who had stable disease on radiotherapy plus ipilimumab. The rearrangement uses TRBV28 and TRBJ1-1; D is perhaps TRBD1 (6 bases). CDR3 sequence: CASISGVDTEAFF. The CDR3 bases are TGTGCCAGCATCTCAGGGGTCGACACTGAAGCTTTCTTT.